Listed here are 29 T cell receptor beta chains from one sample, sequenced in a study of cytomegalovirus exposure and HLA in healthy donors. Primers for the PCR totalled 60 Vbeta and 13 Jbeta. Assay used: immunoSEQ multiplex PCR; TCRdb lists only in-frame clones, some missing. The sample yields around 200,000 clones, around 68% seen once. The specimen was PBMCs. These receptors were collected from a man aged 40-49 years in good health and CMV-seronegative.

The rearrangement joins TRBV5-6 to TRBJ1-5; perhaps TRBD1 as D (6 bases). Germline values: CDR1 SGHDT, CDR2 YYEEEE. CDR3 length: 14 amino acids. V gave up 4 bases and J gave up 6 bases, with 14 bases separating them. CDR3 bases: TGTGCCAGCAGCGGCCAGGGGCTTGGTCAGCCCCAGCATTTT. Translation gives CASSGQGLGQPQHF.

The genes are TRBV28 and TRBJ1-6; D perhaps matches TRBD1 (6 bases). The germline gives CDR1 MDHEN, CDR2 SYDVKM. The CDR3 contains 16 residues. Trimming cost V 1 base and J 10 bases, with 17 bases left between them. The CDR3 DNA reads TGTGCCAGCAGTTTATTTCCCTCGGACAGACTATCACCCCTCCACTTT. Its protein product is CASSLFPSDRLSPLHF. Using reference TRBV28 and TRBJ1-6 for the parts outside the CDR3, the full variable domain is DVKVTQSSRYLVKRTGEKVFLECVQDMDHENMFWYRQDPGLGLRLIYFSYDVKMKEKGDIPEGYSVSREKKERFSLILESASTNQTSMYLCASSLFPSDRLSPLHFGNGTRLTVT.

This clone was counted only a few times. The chain recombines TRBV29-1 with TRBJ2-7; 7 bases line up with TRBD2. The CDR3 contains 12 residues. Germline CDR1 is SQVTM and CDR2 is ANQGSEA. The trim removed 3 bases at V and 5 bases at J, leaving 4 bases unmatched. As DNA, the CDR3 is TGCAGCGTTGAGGGGGGGGTGAACGAGCAGTACTTC. Its translation is CSVEGGVNEQYF.

The chain has TRBV5-1 and TRBJ2-7, with TRBD2 as a possible D gene (5 bases). Per the germline V gene, CDR1 is SGHRS and CDR2 is YFSETQ. This CDR3 is 14 amino acids long. The germline V and J ends were trimmed by 2 bases and 6 bases, with 15 bases remaining between them. The DNA of the CDR3 is TGCGCCAGCAGCTTATCACCTAGCTCTGGCGAGCAGTACTTC. Its translation: CASSLSPSSGEQYF.

This clone showed up just once. This rearrangement joins TRBV2 to TRBJ1-1; a possible D gene is TRBD1 (6 bases). This CDR3 comprises 14 residues. Per germline, CDR1 SNHLY and CDR2 FYNNEI. With 7 bases removed from V and 1 base from J, the gap between germline ends came to 13 bases. The CDR3 here is CASNDDRRNTEAFF. The CDR3 nucleotides are TGTGCCAGCAATGACGACAGGAGGAACACTGAAGCTTTCTTT.

The genes are TRBV2 and TRBJ1-5, with a weak D call TRBD1 (5 bases). The CDR3 runs 13 residues. Germline V gene data show CDR1 as SNHLY and CDR2 as FYNNEI. Trimming removed 6 bases from V and 3 bases from J, with 9 bases in between. CDR3 nucleotide sequence: TGTGCCAGCAGGGCAGGACACAATCAGCCCCAGCATTTT. Translating it yields CASRAGHNQPQHF.

The rearrangement links TRBV9 to TRBJ2-6; D unclear. V lost 2 bases and J lost 2, with 5 bases in between. The CDR3 covers 14 residues. The germline CDR1 and CDR2 sequences are SGDLS and YYNGEE. In DNA, the CDR3 is TGTGCCAGCAGCGTTCAGGCTGGGGCCAACGTCCTGACTTTC. Encoded protein: CASSVQAGANVLTF.

The table lists this clone with a few counts. This chain joins TRBV4-1 and TRBJ2-5; TRBD1 aligns across 9 bases. Trimming at V came to 7 bases and at J to 2 bases, leaving 8 bases not matched to a gene. Germline V gene lookup returns CDR1 MGHRA and CDR2 YSYEKL. This CDR3 has 15 amino acids. The CDR3 coding sequence is TGCGCCAGCAAGTCGGGACAGGGCGTACAAGAGACCCAGTACTTC. It is translated as CASKSGQGVQETQYF.

Concerning this clone: Relative to the germline gene, one junction end is altered; a read error may explain this. V is TRBV7-9 and J is TRBJ1-4; possible D gene TRBD1, 5 bases. Per the germline V gene, CDR1 is SEHNR and CDR2 is FQNEAQ (reference sequence). CDR3 length: 15 amino acids. The CDR3 loop is CSSSSTGATNEKLFF. CDR3 nucleotide sequence: TGTTCCAGCAGCAGTACAGGTGCAACTAATGAAAAACTGTTTTTT. Supplemented by reference TRBV7-9 and TRBJ1-4, the full variable domain reads DTGVSQNPRHKITKRGQNVTFRCDPISEHNRLYWYRQTLGQGPEFLTYFQNEAQLEKSRLLSDRFSAERPKGSFSTLEIQRTEQGDSAMYLCSSSSTGATNEKLFFGSGTQLSVL.

The chain couples TRBV6-6 to TRBJ1-1; 9 bases map to TRBD1. Trimming took 5 bases from V and 4 from J; bases not matched to a gene: 5. This CDR3 region has 14 residues. CDR1 is MNHNY and CDR2 is SVGAGI in the germline V gene (reference sequence). The CDR3 DNA is TGTGCCAGCAGTACAGACAGGGGGGTCACTGAAGCTTTCTTT. Translating it yields CASSTDRGVTEAFF.

This clone has a count of ten or more. The gene calls are TRBV4-3 and TRBJ2-7; D is unresolved. This CDR3 contains 16 residues. The germline gives CDR1 LGHNA, CDR2 YSLEER. V was pared by 2 bases and J by 7 bases, with 21 bases between. CDR3 loop: CASSQLQIFLVPEQYF. CDR3 DNA sequence: TGCGCCAGCAGCCAACTTCAAATATTCTTAGTCCCTGAGCAGTACTTC.

This clone appeared a single time. The chain recombines TRBV5-6 with TRBJ2-7; possible D gene TRBD1, 6 bases. CDR1 and CDR2 (germline): SGHDT, YYEEEE. There are 14 residues in the CDR3. Deletions cut 5 bases from V and 2 bases from J, with 14 bases between. The CDR3 region has the DNA TGTGCCAGCAGGTACAGACAGGCGACCTACGAGCAGTACTTC. It encodes CASRYRQATYEQYF.

This clone was detected a few times. This sequence joins TRBV2 and TRBJ2-5, with D uncertain. The germline V gene encodes CDR1 SNHLY and CDR2 FYNNEI. Deletions cut 3 bases from V and 11 bases from J, with 10 bases between. The CDR3 sequence is 11 residues long. The CDR3 DNA reads as TGTGCCAGCAGTGAGGTCCTAGTGCAGTACTTC. Residues: CASSEVLVQYF.

This clone was observed a few times. This sequence joins TRBV5-1 and TRBJ2-3; TRBD2 agrees at 10 bases. The CDR3 is 17 residues long. V dropped 6 bases and J dropped 2; count of bases not matched to a gene: 12. Germline V gene sequence: CDR1 SGHRS, CDR2 YFSETQ. DNA of the CDR3: TGCGCCAGCAAAGGGGGCCTAGCGGGGGTCGCCACAGATACGCAGTATTTT. Its translation: CASKGGLAGVATDTQYF.

The rearrangement joins TRBV6-1 to TRBJ2-7, with 7 bases matching TRBD2. Germline V CDR1 and CDR2: MNHNS, SASEGT. J lost 6 bases, V lost 6 bases, and 11 bases had no gene match. This CDR3 comprises 14 residues. The CDR3 region is CASSRAGEGGEQYF. The CDR3 region has the DNA TGTGCCAGCAGCCGGGCTGGGGAGGGAGGCGAGCAGTACTTC.

The rearrangement uses TRBV6-1 and TRBJ1-2, with D possibly being TRBD1 (6 bases). V shed 2 bases and J shed 8 bases, with 12 bases lying between them. The germline V gene encodes CDR1 MNHNS and CDR2 SASEGT. The CDR3 sequence is 13 residues long. The CDR3 nucleotides read TGTGCCAGCAGTGAATGGGGGGGCGCCGGCTACACCTTC. Amino acid sequence: CASSEWGGAGYTF.

The V and J genes are TRBV19 and TRBJ1-6, with 11 positions matching TRBD1. The ends lost 6 bases at V and 7 bases at J; junction bases unmatched: 8. This CDR3 region has 16 residues. Germline CDR1 LNHDA, CDR2 SQIVND (reference sequence). The CDR3 sequence is CASSSLGTGGNSPLHF. The CDR3 DNA sequence: TGTGCCAGTAGCTCCTTGGGGACAGGGGGAAATTCACCCCTCCACTTT.

The gene calls are TRBV19 and TRBJ1-6; unclear D gene. The CDR3 consists of 12 residues. The germline V and J ends were trimmed by 4 bases and 14 bases, with 12 bases remaining between them. The germline gives CDR1 LNHDA, CDR2 SQIVND (reference sequence). The CDR3 bases are TGTGCCAGTAGTAAGAGCTCGGGAGCCCTCCACTTT. This codes for CASSKSSGALHF.

The V call is TRBV18, the J call TRBJ2-3; 11 bases agree with TRBD1. Germline V gene lookup returns CDR1 KGHSH and CDR2 LQKENI. Trimming removed 0 bases from V and 5 bases from J; junction bases left unmatched: 7. The CDR3 is made up of 17 amino acids. The DNA of the CDR3 is TGTGCCAGCTCACCACCGCCGGGGACAGGGGGTGGAGATACGCAGTATTTT. It translates to CASSPPPGTGGGDTQYF.

This clone was observed a few times. This rearrangement joins TRBV5-4 to TRBJ2-3, with D perhaps TRBD1 (5 bases). The length of the CDR3 is 15 residues. V was clipped by 4 bases and J by 1 base, with 13 bases between them. Per germline, CDR1 SGHNT and CDR2 YYREEE (reference sequence). The CDR3 sequence is CASSAPGQGTDTQYF. The CDR3 coding sequence is TGTGCCAGCAGCGCCCCAGGGCAGGGCACAGATACGCAGTATTTT.

V is TRBV27 and J is TRBJ2-7; D may be TRBD1 (5 bases). Germline V gene data show CDR1 as MNHEY and CDR2 as SMNVEV (reference sequence). The CDR3 consists of 14 residues. V was pared by 2 bases and J by 2 bases, with 10 bases between. The CDR3, as DNA: TGTGCCAGCAGTTTACGGCCAGGGACCTACGAGCAGTACTTC. The encoded protein is CASSLRPGTYEQYF.

The chain carries TRBV7-9 and TRBJ1-5; D remains unclear. The CDR3 contains 14 residues. The germline V gene has CDR1 SEHNR and CDR2 FQNEAQ (reference sequence). V lost 0 bases and J 4 bases, leaving 7 bases between the germline ends. The CDR3 DNA follows: TGTGCCAGCAGCTTAGCGGGCAGAAATCAGCCCCAGCATTTT. Translated: CASSLAGRNQPQHF.

This sequence joins TRBV7-9 and TRBJ2-1; 7 positions agree with TRBD1. The CDR3 is 16 amino acids. CDR1 SEHNR and CDR2 FQNEAQ come from the germline V gene (reference sequence). V was clipped by 7 bases and J by 5 bases; unmatched bases: 14. The CDR3 protein is CASTNPTGAQHNEQFF. The CDR3 DNA sequence: TGTGCCAGCACGAATCCTACAGGGGCTCAACACAATGAGCAGTTCTTC.

The V gene is TRBV9, the J gene TRBJ2-1, with TRBD2 matching 8 bases. The V gene end was trimmed by 0 bases and the J gene end by 0 bases; junction bases not matched to a gene: 5. The CDR3 loop spans 17 amino acids. Germline lookup yields CDR1 SGDLS and CDR2 YYNGEE. The CDR3 protein is CASSVGGGRRSYNEQFF. The CDR3 nucleotides read TGTGCCAGCAGCGTAGGGGGCGGGAGGCGCTCCTACAATGAGCAGTTCTTC.

J is TRBJ1-4 and V is TRBV7-9; D possibly corresponds to TRBD1 (5 bases). CDR3 length: 14 amino acids. The V gene's germline CDR1 is SEHNR and CDR2 FQNEAQ (reference sequence). Trimming removed 4 bases from V and 6 bases from J, with 12 bases in between. The CDR3: CASSSTGGHEKLFF. CDR3 in DNA: TGTGCCAGCAGCTCGACGGGGGGTCATGAAAAACTGTTTTTT.

The chain employs TRBV5-4 and TRBJ1-4, with D possibly matching TRBD1 (5 bases). Germline values: CDR1 SGHNT, CDR2 YYREEE (reference sequence). CDR3 length: 13 residues. Trimming shortened V by 7 bases and J by 2 bases, and 9 bases separated the two germline ends. The CDR3 DNA reads as TGTGCCAGCGGAAGGGGTACTAATGAAAAACTGTTTTTT. It encodes CASGRGTNEKLFF.

This clone was seen a handful of times. J is TRBJ1-4 and V is TRBV5-8; tentative D call: TRBD1 (5 bases). This CDR3 has 18 amino acids. Per germline, CDR1 SGHTS and CDR2 YDEGEE. V gave up 1 base and J gave up 8 bases, with 24 bases separating them. The CDR3 coding sequence is TGTGCCAGCAGCTTGTTAGGAGAAGTACAAGGGGATGACGAAAAACTGTTTTTT. It specifies CASSLLGEVQGDDEKLFF. Supplemented by reference TRBV5-8 and TRBJ1-4, the full variable domain reads EAGVTQSPTHLIKTRGQQATLRCSPISGHTSVYWYQQALGLGLQFLLWYDEGEERNRGNFPPRFSGRQFPNYSSELNVNALELEDSALYLCASSLLGEVQGDDEKLFFGSGTQLSVL.

This chain connects TRBV6-1 to TRBJ1-2; TRBD1 agrees at 8 bases. This CDR3 has 16 residues. Germline loops: CDR1 MNHNS, CDR2 SASEGT. The junction had 7 bases not matched to a gene; V was cut back by 4 bases and J by 0 bases. CDR3 bases: TGTGCCAGCAGTGGGACAGGGCCCCGTTCTAACTATGGCTACACCTTC. Protein sequence: CASSGTGPRSNYGYTF.

The V gene is TRBV4-3, the J gene TRBJ2-5, with TRBD1 matching 7 bases. J lost 5 bases, V lost 0 bases, and 6 bases had no gene match. The CDR3 spans 15 residues. Germline assignment: CDR1 LGHNA and CDR2 YSLEER. CDR3 amino acids: CASSQDGARGETQYF. DNA of the CDR3: TGCGCCAGCAGCCAAGATGGTGCCAGGGGGGAGACCCAGTACTTC.